This TCR beta chain was retrieved from a study of OX40 agonist ivuxolimab in advanced cancers. Across the study: The dose-escalation cohort was approximately 80% male, with a mean age of 60 years, ranging roughly 20 to 90. Three dose-escalation patients had partial responses: one with hepatocellular carcinoma and two with cutaneous melanoma.

Autoimmune disease history or systemic immunosuppression disqualified patients. Notes on this clone: Its cognate antigen is unknown.

The V gene's germline CDR1 is SGHVS and CDR2 FQNEAQ. V shed 2 bases, J shed 2 bases, and the junction held 2 bases outside the gene matches. The CDR3 runs 14 residues. Broader study findings: What antigens the expanded peripheral T cells recognized was never established.

Produced via immunoSEQ multiplex PCR; TCRdb's table is partial and in-frame only. The data show 85,000 to 100,000 clones, about 91% seen once. The chain joins TRBV7-8 to TRBJ2-7; the match to TRBD1 covers 8 bases. This specimen was CD4+ or CD8+ T cells sorted from blood, taken in a trial of the OX40 agonist ivuxolimab. This sequence was found in an adult with an advanced solid tumor such as melanoma, head and neck, liver or kidney cancer. CDR3 in DNA: TGTGCCAGCAGCTTAAACAGGGGGGCCTACGAGCAGTACTTC. Translating it yields CASSLNRGAYEQYF.